This TCR beta chain appears in the sequencing data of a study of identical twins. Each CDR3 protein gets one entry after TCRdb re-called the 5' RACE reads with MiXCR. This sample has about 810,000 distinct CDR3 sequences, with around an eighth found just once. The CDR3 is made up of 13 amino acids. Unmatched junction bases numbered 8, after V lost 2 bases and J lost 12 bases. The germline V gene encodes CDR1 SGHTA and CDR2 FQGTGA. This clonotype was seen at least ten times. Antigen specificity is unknown. Study-wide results and limits: In zero-insertion analyses, partial confounding could arise from invariant MAIT and iNKT cells.

This sample also appeared in a second study, on yellow fever vaccine responses in identical twins.

The sequenced material came from PBMCs. The rearrangement links TRBV7-3 to TRBJ2-7, with 9 positions matching TRBD2. This TCR came from a woman aged 18-29 years in good health. CDR3 sequence reads: CASSLELAGPWYF. The CDR3 DNA reads as TGTGCCAGCAGCTTAGAACTAGCGGGCCCCTGGTACTTC.